This TCR beta chain was identified during a study of OX40 agonist ivuxolimab in advanced cancers. Turning to the study itself: Cohort: around 86% men, mean age about 60, aged roughly 23 to 90.

The study, taken as a whole, reports: Relative to CD4+, CD8+ T cells held more expanded clones on average.

This CDR3 spans 16 amino acids. V shed 10 bases and J 3 bases; nucleotides not matched to a gene: 15. CDR1 is MNHEY and CDR2 is SMNVEV in the germline V gene (reference sequence). The cohort excluded patients with autoimmune disease history or systemic immunosuppression. The timepoints at which blood was sampled were baseline, cycle 4 day 1, and cycle 7 day 1. Data came from immunoSEQ multiplex PCR; TCRdb stores just in-frame clones and leaves some out. Of tens of thousands of clones in the sample, 75% to 90% are singletons; the top ten hold approximately 2.3%. As concerns this clone: The target antigen is unknown.

This clonotype was sampled from an adult with an advanced solid tumor such as melanoma, head and neck, liver or kidney cancer. The V call is TRBV27, the J call TRBJ2-1; 7 positions agree with TRBD2. Here the sequenced sample was CD4+ or CD8+ T cells sorted from blood, taken in a trial of the OX40 agonist ivuxolimab. The CDR3 region is CATAPQTSAFYNEQFF. The CDR3 nucleotides are TGTGCCACCGCGCCCCAAACTAGCGCCTTCTACAATGAGCAGTTCTTC.